This entry lists 15 T cell receptor beta chains sequenced from one sample in a study of cytomegalovirus exposure and HLA in healthy donors. PCR was performed using 60 Vbeta and 13 Jbeta primers. Profiling relied on immunoSEQ multiplex PCR, and the TCRdb table lists in-frame clones only, not all of them. The sample table includes about 50,000 clones. Sequencing input: PBMCs. These receptors were obtained from a woman in her late teens or twenties in good health and CMV-seronegative.

The rearrangement links TRBV5-1 to TRBJ1-5; tentatively, D is TRBD1 (5 bases). V was trimmed by 1 base and J by 6 bases, leaving 11 bases between them. Germline values: CDR1 SGHRS, CDR2 YFSETQ. The CDR3 spans 14 residues. The CDR3 DNA reads TGCGCCAGCAGCTTGAGTCAGGGAGGTCAGCCCCAGCATTTT. Translated: CASSLSQGGQPQHF.

The rearrangement joins TRBV7-8 to TRBJ2-7; D is uncertain. The CDR3 loop spans 14 amino acids. Germline V lookup: CDR1 SGHVS, CDR2 FQNEAQ. Trimming cost V 1 base and J 3 bases, with 10 bases left between them. CDR3 nucleotides: TGTGCCAGCAGCTTAGGCACATCTTACTACGAGCAGTACTTC. It codes for CASSLGTSYYEQYF.

The chain is built from TRBV7-2 and TRBJ1-5; D gene uncertain. Trimming shortened V by 3 bases and J by 0 bases, and 12 bases separated the two germline ends. The germline gives CDR1 SGHTA, CDR2 FQGNSA. The CDR3 loop spans 16 amino acids. This CDR3 reads CASSFGEGDSNQPQHF. The DNA of the CDR3 is TGTGCCAGCAGCTTTGGGGAGGGCGATAGCAATCAGCCCCAGCATTTT.

The rearrangement uses TRBV5-5 and TRBJ1-3; a weak D match, TRBD1 (5 bases). V was trimmed by 2 bases and J by 2 bases, leaving 14 bases between them. This CDR3 spans 16 amino acids. Germline V CDR1 and CDR2: SGHKS, YYEKEE (reference sequence). The CDR3 sequence: CASSFNLRATGNTIYF. Written as DNA, the CDR3 is TGTGCCAGCAGCTTTAACCTCAGGGCTACTGGAAACACCATATATTTT.

V is TRBV19 and J is TRBJ2-1, with 8 bases aligning to TRBD2. The CDR3 sequence is 17 residues long. CDR1 and CDR2 (germline): LNHDA, SQIVND (reference sequence). Trimming took 6 bases from V and 8 from J; bases not matched to a gene: 18. CDR3 in amino acids: CASSPAQWRGATDEQFF. The CDR3 DNA reads as TGTGCCAGTAGCCCCGCACAATGGCGGGGGGCGACAGATGAGCAGTTCTTC.

The J gene is TRBJ1-1, the V gene TRBV6-1; D not resolved. Looked up from germline, CDR1 is MNHNS and CDR2 is SASEGT. Trimming cost V 2 bases and J 6 bases, with 16 bases left between them. The CDR3 consists of 15 residues. In DNA form, the CDR3 reads TGTGCCAGCAGTGAACCTTGGGTAGGGAGGCCTGAAGCTTTCTTT. Encoded protein: CASSEPWVGRPEAFF.

The gene calls are TRBV27 and TRBJ1-2; D not resolved. The CDR3 is 15 amino acids. In germline, CDR1 is MNHEY, CDR2 SMNVEV (reference sequence). V was shortened by 3 bases and J by 2 bases, with 13 bases between the two germline ends. As DNA, the CDR3 is TGTGCCAGCAGTTTGTTGGGCACCAAAAACTATGGCTACACCTTC. Its protein product is CASSLLGTKNYGYTF.

The chain employs TRBV7-9 and TRBJ2-1; TRBD1 matches at 12 bases. V lost 5 bases to trimming and J lost 8 bases; unmatched junction nucleotides: 7. CDR1 is SEHNR and CDR2 is FQNEAQ in the germline V gene (reference sequence). The CDR3 covers 15 residues. The CDR3, as DNA: TGTGCCAGCAGCAAGGGACAGGGGGCCGGGGATGAGCAGTTCTTC. This gives the protein CASSKGQGAGDEQFF.

The chain combines TRBV5-6 with TRBJ2-7; TRBD1 might be the D (7 bases). The length of the CDR3 is 15 residues. Germline loops: CDR1 SGHDT, CDR2 YYEEEE. Trimming removed 0 bases at V and 4 bases at J, with 14 bases between. CDR3 loop: CASSLGGTDKYEQYF. The CDR3 bases are TGTGCCAGCAGCTTGGGCGGGACAGACAAATACGAGCAGTACTTC.

The rearrangement uses TRBV27 and TRBJ1-2; D may be TRBD1 (6 bases). This CDR3 comprises 13 residues. Trimming removed 3 bases at V and 4 bases at J, with 9 bases between. The germline gives CDR1 MNHEY, CDR2 SMNVEV (reference sequence). The CDR3 sequence is CASSFSQGYGYTF. In nucleotides, the CDR3 is TGTGCCAGCAGTTTTTCACAGGGCTATGGCTACACCTTC.

V gene TRBV18 combines with J gene TRBJ1-1, with 8 positions matching TRBD1. V lost 6 bases to trimming and J lost 3 bases; unmatched junction nucleotides: 12. This CDR3 has 16 amino acids. Germline V gene lookup returns CDR1 KGHSH and CDR2 LQKENI. The CDR3, as DNA: TGTGCCAGCTCCCTTAGACAGGGGACTTCGTACACTGAAGCTTTCTTT. Amino acids: CASSLRQGTSYTEAFF.

The chain combines TRBV9 with TRBJ2-2, with TRBD2 matching 7 bases. Germline assignment: CDR1 SGDLS and CDR2 YYNGEE. This CDR3 region has 15 residues. V lost 0 bases, J lost 6 bases, and 5 bases stayed unmatched. Here the CDR3 reads CASSVAGRAAGELFF. For the CDR3, the DNA is TGTGCCAGCAGCGTAGCTGGGAGGGCCGCCGGGGAGCTGTTTTTT. Combining the CDR3 with reference TRBV9 and TRBJ2-2 gives the whole variable domain DSGVTQTPKHLITATGQRVTLRCSPRSGDLSVYWYQQSLDQGLQFLIQYYNGEERAKGNILERFSAQQFPDLHSELNLSSLELGDSALYFCASSVAGRAAGELFFGEGSRLTVL.

The chain combines TRBV18 with TRBJ1-1; D remains unclear. V was pared by 3 bases and J by 4 bases, with 15 bases between. CDR3 length: 15 residues. Germline loops: CDR1 KGHSH, CDR2 LQKENI. CDR3 sequence reads: CASSPSVRESTEAFF. CDR3 DNA: TGTGCCAGCTCACCGTCGGTGCGTGAGAGCACTGAAGCTTTCTTT.

V usage is TRBV5-1 and J usage is TRBJ1-1, with a tentative D call TRBD1 (5 bases). V was pared by 2 bases and J by 0 bases, with 8 bases between. CDR3 length equals 14 residues. CDR1 is SGHRS, CDR2 YFSETQ, per germline. The CDR3 sequence: CASSFDSMNTEAFF. The DNA for the CDR3 is TGCGCCAGCAGCTTTGACAGCATGAACACTGAAGCTTTCTTT.

The rearrangement joins TRBV5-4 to TRBJ2-7, with D possibly being TRBD1 (5 bases). Germline CDR1 reads SGHNT; CDR2 reads YYREEE (reference sequence). Trimming stripped 4 bases from V and 2 bases from J, with 10 bases between. The CDR3 has 13 amino acids. This chain's CDR3 is CASSIGQTYEQYF. CDR3 bases: TGTGCCAGCAGCATAGGACAAACCTACGAGCAGTACTTC. Based on the CDR3 plus reference TRBV5-4 and TRBJ2-7, the full variable domain is ETGVTQSPTHLIKTRGQQVTLRCSSQSGHNTVSWYQQALGQGPQFIFQYYREEENGRGNFPPRFSGLQFPNYSSELNVNALELDDSALYLCASSIGQTYEQYFGPGTRLTVT.